Included here is one T cell receptor beta chain sequence, with context. The antigen is unknown. The sample comes from a study of T cell clonotyping in hematopoietic cell transplantation. Findings of the study overall: Recipient TCR diversity dropped after transplant; expanded clonotypes rose from day 30 to 180. CD4 and CD8 repertoire contributions could not be separated without sorting. Graft donor and pretransplant recipient Inverse Simpson Index values predicted broader posttransplant TCR diversity.

Assay used: immunoSEQ multiplex PCR; TCRdb lists only in-frame clones, some missing. The sample shows around 6,200 clones, about 83% of them seen only once. Samples: about 28 days before transplant, then days 30, 100 and 180 after. Germline-derived CDR1 and CDR2 are MNHEY and SVGAGI. Losses at the gene ends were 6 bases for V and 6 bases for J; bases not matched to a gene: 8. CDR3 size: 14 residues. This rearrangement joins TRBV6-5 to TRBJ2-7, with 10 bases identical to TRBD1. The sample here was peripheral blood mononuclear cells, taken 100 days after allogeneic stem cell transplant. This TCR was sampled from a female patient in her 40s who had an allogeneic stem cell transplant from a related donor, so the T cells may come from the graft donor. Some clones in this sample may be carry-over from other donors' samples. The CDR3 reads CASSRQGASGEQYF. CDR3 nucleotide sequence: TGTGCCAGCAGCCGACAGGGGGCGTCGGGCGAGCAGTACTTC.